Below, one TCR beta chain is given with its context. The germline gene is not matched at one end of the junction; a read error may be the cause. The data were taken from a study of blood T cells in healthy people across ages. The V gene's germline CDR1 is SQVTM and CDR2 ANQGSEA. The CDR3 runs 16 residues. A second PCR, run for roughly 7 to 12 cycles, used a sample-barcoded 5' primer plus a J-beta primer mix. Researchers report that a template-switch adaptor with 12 random nucleotides tagged each cDNA molecule. TCRdb processed the 5' RACE reads anew with MiXCR; each CDR3 protein has one entry. The profile shows around 1,900,000 distinct CDR3 sequences, roughly 43% of them singletons. Peripheral blood samples of around 9.5 milliliters were drawn from each donor.

This clonotype was obtained from a human donor in good health. The gene calls are TRBV29-1 and TRBJ2-2, with D perhaps matching TRBD1 or TRBD2 (6 bases each). The material sequenced was blood. The CDR3 spells CSVGRGGESNTGGLFF. The CDR3 DNA reads as TGCAGCGTTGGCAGGGGTGGCGAATCGAACACCGGGGGGCTGTTTTTT.